A single sample gave rise to the 19 T cell receptor beta chains below, sequenced in a study of vaccination and CD4 T cells after COVID-19. For these TCRs, the target antigens are not known. An Oncomine TCR Beta short-read assay was used to sequence the DNA from cultured CD4+ T cells. TCRdb redid the calling of the PCR reads with MiXCR, one entry per CDR3 protein. The data contain roughly 4,200 distinct CDR3 sequences, less than 25% of them singletons. Treatment: approximately 9-day PBMC culture with coronavirus spike peptide pools or control peptides (ViraFEST assay). Input material: CD4+ T cells from blood, cultured in vitro. The receptors come from a human donor who had recovered from COVID-19.

The gene calls are TRBV7-9 and TRBJ1-1; possibly TRBD1 for D (5 bases). The CDR3 totals 13 residues. Trimming removed 5 bases at V and 4 bases at J, with 11 bases between. The germline V gene encodes CDR1 SEHNR and CDR2 FQNEAQ (reference sequence). CDR3 protein: CASSPAGSTEAFF. CDR3 bases: TGTGCCAGCAGCCCTGCAGGGTCCACTGAAGCTTTCTTT.

This clonotype was seen a handful of times. The rearrangement links TRBV5-8 to TRBJ2-7; a weak D match, TRBD1 (6 bases). The CDR3 length is 14 residues. V shed 4 bases and J shed 2 bases, with 13 bases lying between them. Germline assignment: CDR1 SGHTS and CDR2 YDEGEE. CDR3 sequence: CASSTSDSPYEQYF. CDR3 sequence (DNA): TGTGCCAGCAGCACATCGGACAGCCCCTACGAGCAGTACTTC. The full variable domain, with the rest looked up from reference TRBV5-8 and TRBJ2-7, is EAGVTQSPTHLIKTRGQQATLRCSPISGHTSVYWYQQALGLGLQFLLWYDEGEERNRGNFPPRFSGRQFPNYSSELNVNALELEDSALYLCASSTSDSPYEQYFGPGTRLTVT.

The chain has TRBV4-2 and TRBJ2-3, with TRBD2 as a possible D gene (6 bases). The CDR3 runs 16 residues. Deletions cut 0 bases from V and 5 bases from J, with 15 bases between. Looked up from germline, CDR1 is LGHNA and CDR2 is YNFKEQ. The CDR3: CASSQDSGGAGDTQYF. The CDR3 coding sequence is TGTGCCAGCAGCCAAGATTCCGGCGGGGCGGGAGATACGCAGTATTTT.

The rearrangement joins TRBV6-5 to TRBJ1-1; tentatively, D is TRBD1 (5 bases). V was pared by 4 bases and J by 7 bases, with 16 bases between. Germline assignment: CDR1 MNHEY and CDR2 SVGAGI. The CDR3 loop spans 14 amino acids. CDR3 sequence (DNA): TGTGCCAGCAGTTTTCGGCAGGGCTCGGTTGAAGCTTTCTTT. Amino acid sequence: CASSFRQGSVEAFF.

This clonotype was picked up a small number of times. The genes are TRBV12-3 or TRBV12-4 and TRBJ2-4; D may be TRBD2 (6 bases). The CDR3 spans 14 residues. V was pared by 5 bases and J by 8 bases, with 16 bases between. In nucleotides, the CDR3 is TGTGCCAGCAGTCCCGGGACTCCGGGGGACATTCAGTACTTC. It yields the protein CASSPGTPGDIQYF.

By its share, this clonotype is medium-sized. The genes are TRBV6-1 and TRBJ2-5; D is tentatively TRBD1 or TRBD2 (5 bases each). This CDR3 comprises 12 residues. Germline lookup yields CDR1 MNHNS and CDR2 SASEGT. The V and J ends lost 6 bases and 5 bases respectively, with 10 bases between them. The CDR3: CASRRGDETQYF. The CDR3 bases are TGTGCCAGCAGGAGGGGCGACGAGACCCAGTACTTC.

CDR3 DNA sequence: TGTGCCAGCAGCTTAGTCGGCTACGAGCAGTACTTC. Protein product: CASSLVGYEQYF. The V gene is TRBV7-9, the J gene TRBJ2-7; D uncertain. Germline V gene sequence: CDR1 SEHNR, CDR2 FQNEAQ (reference sequence). The CDR3 is 12 amino acids. The ends were cut back, 1 base at V and 3 bases at J, with 4 bases in the middle.

This clonotype is categorized as medium-sized. The chain employs TRBV11-2 and TRBJ2-2, with 7 bases fitting TRBD1. The CDR3 is made up of 16 amino acids. V trimming: 1 base; J trimming: 4 bases; junction bases outside the gene matches: 6. CDR1 and CDR2 (germline): SGHAT, FQNNGV. The CDR3 sequence: CASSLAGRQGTGELFF. CDR3 in DNA: TGTGCCAGCAGCTTAGCCGGTAGACAGGGCACCGGGGAGCTGTTTTTT.

The V call is TRBV19, the J call TRBJ2-7, with TRBD1 matching 8 bases. Germline CDR1 reads LNHDA; CDR2 reads SQIVND (reference sequence). CDR3 length: 14 amino acids. V dropped 3 bases and J dropped 2; count of bases not matched to a gene: 3. The CDR3 nucleotides read TGTGCCAGTAGTATCGGACAGGGAACCTACGAGCAGTACTTC. Translating gives CASSIGQGTYEQYF. Using reference TRBV19 and TRBJ2-7 for the parts outside the CDR3, the full variable domain is DGGITQSPKYLFRKEGQNVTLSCEQNLNHDAMYWYRQDPGQGLRLIYYSQIVNDFQKGDIAEGYSVSREKKESFPLTVTSAQKNPTAFYLCASSIGQGTYEQYFGPGTRLTVT.

In DNA form, the CDR3 reads TGTGCCAGTAGTATTTCTGGACTAGCGAAATACAATGAGCAGTTCTTC. This encodes CASSISGLAKYNEQFF. V is TRBV19 and J is TRBJ2-1, with 9 bases matching TRBD2. The CDR3 runs 16 residues. Per the germline V gene, CDR1 is LNHDA and CDR2 is SQIVND (reference sequence). Losses at the gene ends were 3 bases for V and 4 bases for J; bases not matched to a gene: 7.

In its sample, this clonotype was seen once. The junction departs from the called germline gene at one end, perhaps through a read error. The genes are TRBV7-3 and TRBJ2-2; D ambiguous. CDR1 and CDR2 from the germline V gene are SGHTA and FQGTGA. The length of the CDR3 is 13 residues. CDR3 protein: CANSLFPTGELFF. In DNA, the CDR3 is TGTGCCAACAGCTTATTCCCCACCGGGGAGCTGTTTTTT.

By share, this clonotype ranks as medium-sized. The chain has TRBV12-3 or TRBV12-4 and TRBJ1-5; TRBD1 matches at 7 bases. The J segment lost 10 bases and the V segment lost 4 bases, leaving 7 bases of the junction unmatched. The CDR3 contains 13 residues. In nucleotides, the CDR3 is TGTGCCAGCAGTTCCTTACAGGGGACCCCCCAGCATTTT. Translated, it gives CASSSLQGTPQHF.

This clonotype was observed a handful of times. V is TRBV9 and J is TRBJ2-7; 9 bases are shared with TRBD2. This CDR3 is built from 15 residues. Germline V CDR1 and CDR2: SGDLS, YYNGEE. V lost 4 bases, J lost 6 bases, and 11 bases stayed unmatched. Written as DNA, the CDR3 is TGTGCCAGCAGCCCTAGACTAGCGGCGGGTCCCGAGCAGTACTTC. Protein sequence: CASSPRLAAGPEQYF.

This clonotype was seen a few times. This chain links TRBV20-1 with TRBJ1-2; TRBD1 matches at 7 bases. V lost 6 bases and J lost 2; bases outside the gene matches: 6. CDR1 is DFQATT and CDR2 is SNEGSKA in the germline V gene (reference sequence). This CDR3 region has 13 residues. CDR3 amino acids: CSARWGQNYGYTF. In DNA form, the CDR3 reads TGCAGTGCCCGTTGGGGACAGAACTATGGCTACACCTTC.

This clonotype is medium-sized by share. The gene calls are TRBV15 and TRBJ2-3; TRBD2 agrees at 9 bases. CDR1 is LNHNV, CDR2 YYDKDF, per germline (reference sequence). This CDR3 comprises 16 residues. Trimming removed 2 bases from V and 2 bases from J; junction bases left unmatched: 5. The CDR3 spells CATSRNLAGTTDTQYF. The CDR3 DNA is TGTGCCACCAGCAGAAACCTAGCGGGGACCACAGATACGCAGTATTTT.

The chain joins TRBV7-2 to TRBJ2-1; D perhaps matches TRBD2 (6 bases). The V gene lost 1 base and the J gene lost 6 bases, with 13 bases spanning the gap. Germline values: CDR1 SGHTA, CDR2 FQGNSA. CDR3 length: 15 amino acids. The CDR3 DNA sequence: TGTGCCAGCAGCTTAGGAGGACTAAGGATCAATGAGCAGTTCTTC. It yields the protein CASSLGGLRINEQFF. Combining the CDR3 with reference TRBV7-2 and TRBJ2-1 gives the whole variable domain GAGVSQSPSNKVTEKGKDVELRCDPISGHTALYWYRQSLGQGLEFLIYFQGNSAPDKSGLPSDRFSAERTGGSVSTLTIQRTQQEDSAVYLCASSLGGLRINEQFFGPGTRLTVL.

Only a few counts were recorded for this clonotype. The J gene is TRBJ1-1, the V gene TRBV6-1; D may be TRBD1 (5 bases). CDR3 length equals 12 residues. The V end was cut by 2 bases, the J end by 4 bases, with 5 bases between. Germline V gene sequence: CDR1 MNHNS, CDR2 SASEGT. CDR3 nucleotide sequence: TGTGCCAGCAGTGAAAGGGGCACTGAAGCTTTCTTT. It specifies CASSERGTEAFF.

J is TRBJ1-6 and V is TRBV20-1; 7 nucleotides align to TRBD1. CDR1 and CDR2 (germline): DFQATT, SNEGSKA (reference sequence). V lost 3 bases to trimming and J lost 7 bases; unmatched junction nucleotides: 6. The CDR3 runs 14 residues. CDR3 nucleotides: TGCAGTGCTAGGGCGGGACAGCTAAATTCACCCCTCCACTTT. This codes for CSARAGQLNSPLHF.

This clonotype has a handful of counts. This chain joins TRBV29-1 and TRBJ2-3; a possible D gene is TRBD2 (5 bases). This CDR3 has 14 amino acids. CDR1 is SQVTM and CDR2 is ANQGSEA in the germline V gene. Trimming stripped 6 bases from V and 0 bases from J, with 13 bases between. The CDR3 nucleotides are TGCAGCGTCTTGAAGGAGCGGAGCACAGATACGCAGTATTTT. Protein sequence: CSVLKERSTDTQYF.